Reported below is one T cell receptor beta chain. The CDR3 is 16 amino acids. The V gene's germline CDR1 is LGHNA and CDR2 YSLEER. With 4 bases removed from V and 1 base from J, the gap between germline ends came to 16 bases. This sample was included in a study of blood T cells in healthy people across ages. Turning to the study itself: For every two T cells, template switching captured about one barcoded beta molecule.

For every donor, a draw yielded around 10 milliliters of peripheral blood. Extraction of total RNA produced a minimum of 5 micrograms from each sample. A sample-barcoded 5' primer and a J-beta primer mix were used in a second PCR of about 7 to 12 cycles. TCRdb redid the calling of the 5' RACE reads with MiXCR, one entry per CDR3 protein. Seen here are approximately 810,000 distinct CDR3 sequences, 30% to 45% observed once, and the top ten hold 10% to 15%. The sample consisted of blood. The chain is built from TRBV4-3 and TRBJ1-1, with D perhaps TRBD1 (6 bases). This receptor was obtained from a man younger than 30 in good health. CDR3 sequence: CASSPGRGQGNTEAFF. The CDR3 DNA reads as TGCGCCAGCAGCCCTGGACGGGGGCAGGGGAACACTGAAGCTTTCTTT.